The next 27 T cell receptor beta chains were all read from a single sample in a study of blood T cell repertoires in COVID-19. Repertoires were generated with immunoSEQ multiplex PCR, while TCRdb's copy carries only in-frame clones and drops some. This sample has roughly 410,000 clones, with around 87% found just once. What was sequenced was peripheral blood. The origin of the receptors is a woman aged 60-75 years with COVID-19, enrolled during active disease.

The chain joins TRBV28 to TRBJ2-5, with TRBD1 matching over 8 bases. Germline CDR1 reads MDHEN; CDR2 reads SYDVKM. The ends lost 8 bases at V and 3 bases at J; junction bases unmatched: 11. The CDR3 loop spans 15 amino acids. CDR3 amino acids: CASQPIGQGEETQYF. In DNA, the CDR3 is TGTGCCAGCCAGCCAATAGGACAGGGAGAAGAGACCCAGTACTTC.

The chain carries TRBV4-1 and TRBJ1-6; D gene uncertain. CDR1 and CDR2 (germline): MGHRA, YSYEKL. The CDR3 spans 15 residues. The V gene lost 7 bases and the J gene lost 0 bases, with 10 bases spanning the gap. The CDR3 loop is CASTPSGSYNSPLHF. CDR3 sequence (DNA): TGCGCCAGCACCCCGTCGGGCTCCTATAATTCACCCCTCCACTTT.

This chain connects TRBV19 to TRBJ1-1; possibly TRBD1 for D (6 bases). The CDR3 sequence is 14 residues long. Trimming shortened V by 6 bases and J by 1 base, and 12 bases separated the two germline ends. The V gene's germline CDR1 is LNHDA and CDR2 SQIVND (reference sequence). As DNA, the CDR3 is TGTGCCAGTAGGGTCGGACAGAAGAACACTGAAGCTTTCTTT. This translates into CASRVGQKNTEAFF.

The chain is built from TRBV5-1 and TRBJ1-4; 12 nucleotides match TRBD1. The germline V gene encodes CDR1 SGHRS and CDR2 YFSETQ. The CDR3 extends over 16 amino acids. Trimming cost V 4 bases and J 8 bases; bases outside gene matches: 9. CDR3 bases: TGCGCCAGCAGCCTACCGGGACAGGGGGCTACAGAAAAACTGTTTTTT. This sequence encodes CASSLPGQGATEKLFF.

The chain recombines TRBV5-1 with TRBJ2-7, with TRBD2 matching over 10 bases. This CDR3 is 14 amino acids long. The V gene's germline CDR1 is SGHRS and CDR2 YFSETQ. After removal of 0 bases from V and 5 bases from J, the junction contained 2 bases not matched to a gene. In DNA form, the CDR3 reads TGCGCCAGCAGCTTGGGGCTAGCGGGGGACGAGCAGTACTTC. It codes for CASSLGLAGDEQYF.

CDR3 amino acids: CASSHRGGRTNYGYTF. DNA of the CDR3: TGTGCCAGCAGCCATAGAGGGGGACGGACTAACTATGGCTACACCTTC. The chain links TRBV3-1 (or the pseudogene TRBV3-2) to TRBJ1-2; possible D gene TRBD1, 6 bases. Per germline, CDR1 LGHDT and CDR2 YNNKEL (reference sequence). V lost 3 bases, J lost 0 bases, and 14 bases lay in between. The CDR3 totals 16 residues.

This clone was seen just once. The J gene is TRBJ2-7, the V gene TRBV10-1; TRBD2 aligns across 7 bases. The CDR3 spans 15 residues. V trimming: 3 bases; J trimming: 2 bases; junction bases outside the gene matches: 7. Germline V lookup: CDR1 WNHNN, CDR2 SYGVQD (reference sequence). The CDR3 nucleotides read TGCGCCAGCAGTGAAGATGGAGCGGGGCCCTACGAGCAGTACTTC. This translates into CASSEDGAGPYEQYF.

The genes are TRBV6-1 and TRBJ1-1; D is perhaps TRBD1 (5 bases). CDR1 and CDR2 from the germline V gene are MNHNS and SASEGT. The V end was cut by 3 bases, the J end by 2 bases, with 16 bases between. The CDR3 is made up of 16 amino acids. CDR3 DNA sequence: TGTGCCAGCAGTGAGTTGGACACCGTCATAAACACTGAAGCTTTCTTT. Amino acids: CASSELDTVINTEAFF.

The CDR3 loop is CASSWLTGELFF. CDR3 sequence (DNA): TGTGCCAGCAGCTGGCTCACCGGGGAGCTGTTTTTT. V and J are TRBV28 and TRBJ2-2; D unresolved. V lost 6 bases to trimming and J lost 4 bases, with 6 bases between them. The CDR3 covers 12 residues. Germline assignment: CDR1 MDHEN and CDR2 SYDVKM.

J is TRBJ1-2 and V is TRBV27, with D possibly TRBD1 on 5 matching bases. Between the trimmed V and J ends, which lost 5 bases and 2 bases, there was a span of 18 bases. Germline loops: CDR1 MNHEY, CDR2 SMNVEV (reference sequence). The CDR3 loop spans 16 amino acids. The CDR3 DNA is TGTGCCAGCAGTACTCGTGGGCAGGGAACCAACTATGGCTACACCTTC. It translates to CASSTRGQGTNYGYTF.

This sequence joins TRBV7-2 and TRBJ2-1; 10 bases fit TRBD2. The germline V gene has CDR1 SGHTA and CDR2 FQGNSA. The junction had 6 bases not matched to a gene; V was cut back by 5 bases and J by 2 bases. The CDR3 is made up of 16 amino acids. CDR3 sequence: CASSPQRGGTYNEQFF. The CDR3 region has the DNA TGTGCCAGCAGCCCTCAGCGGGGGGGCACCTACAATGAGCAGTTCTTC.

This clone turned up a few times. The chain is built from TRBV4-1 and TRBJ1-1; maybe TRBD1 (6 bases). The CDR3 has 14 residues. V lost 4 bases and J lost 6, with 15 bases in between. In germline, CDR1 is MGHRA, CDR2 YSYEKL. CDR3 sequence (DNA): TGCGCCAGCAGCCCTTTCTACAGGGACCCTGAAGCTTTCTTT. This encodes CASSPFYRDPEAFF.

The chain combines TRBV24-1 with TRBJ1-4; the match to TRBD1 covers 7 bases. The V and J ends lost 9 bases and 3 bases, in that order; junction bases with no gene match: 6. Germline-derived CDR1 and CDR2 are KGHDR and SFDVKD. CDR3 size: 14 residues. CDR3 in amino acids: CATGTQGPNEKLFF. In nucleotides, the CDR3 is TGTGCCACCGGAACACAGGGGCCTAATGAAAAACTGTTTTTT.

The V and J genes are TRBV19 and TRBJ1-4, with a tentative D call TRBD1 (5 bases). The CDR3 has 15 amino acids. CDR1 is LNHDA and CDR2 is SQIVND in the germline V gene (reference sequence). The ends were cut back, 5 bases at V and 7 bases at J, with 17 bases in the middle. The CDR3 spells CASSPPNPGGEKLFF. As DNA, the CDR3 is TGTGCCAGTAGTCCGCCAAACCCGGGGGGTGAAAAACTGTTTTTT. Variable domain in full (rest from reference TRBV19 and TRBJ1-4): DGGITQSPKYLFRKEGQNVTLSCEQNLNHDAMYWYRQDPGQGLRLIYYSQIVNDFQKGDIAEGYSVSREKKESFPLTVTSAQKNPTAFYLCASSPPNPGGEKLFFGSGTQLSVL.

This clone was counted a single time. This chain joins TRBV5-1 and TRBJ2-7; D remains unclear. With 1 base removed from V and 4 bases from J, the gap between germline ends came to 9 bases. Per germline, CDR1 SGHRS and CDR2 YFSETQ. The CDR3 totals 13 residues. The CDR3 region has the DNA TGCGCCAGCAGCTTGAACAGCCTTTACGAGCAGTACTTC. It translates to CASSLNSLYEQYF.

The CDR3 nucleotides read TGTGCCAGCTCACCGACCGGGACAGGGTATTATTATGGCTACACCTTC. This translates into CASSPTGTGYYYGYTF. This chain joins TRBV18 and TRBJ1-2, with 9 bases that match TRBD1. Germline CDR1 KGHSH, CDR2 LQKENI. This CDR3 region has 16 residues. The V and J ends lost 3 bases and 5 bases, in that order; junction bases with no gene match: 10.

This clone appeared once. J is TRBJ2-2 and V is TRBV6-2 or TRBV6-3, with 7 positions matching TRBD2. V trimming: 6 bases; J trimming: 5 bases; junction bases outside the gene matches: 15. The CDR3 extends over 17 amino acids. Germline loops: CDR1 MNHEY, CDR2 SVGEGT. The CDR3: CASSPPLGQGGTGELFF. Written as DNA, the CDR3 is TGTGCCAGCAGCCCCCCCCTTGGGCAGGGAGGGACCGGGGAGCTGTTTTTT.

The rearrangement links TRBV3-1 (or the pseudogene TRBV3-2) to TRBJ1-1, with 7 positions matching TRBD1. The CDR3 length is 13 residues. CDR1 and CDR2 from the germline V gene are LGHDT and YNNKEL (reference sequence). With 4 bases clipped from V and 9 bases from J, the junction kept 8 bases outside the gene matches. The CDR3 region is CASSRRDRDQAFF. CDR3 bases: TGTGCCAGCAGCCGCCGAGACAGGGACCAAGCTTTCTTT.

This chain joins TRBV4-2 and TRBJ2-1, with D possibly TRBD2 on 5 matching bases. V was clipped by 0 bases and J by 6 bases, with 12 bases between them. Germline assignment: CDR1 LGHNA and CDR2 YNFKEQ. This CDR3 spans 15 amino acids. For the CDR3, the DNA is TGTGCCAGCAGCCAAGATCGTGTGGCGGGCAATGAGCAGTTCTTC. This encodes CASSQDRVAGNEQFF.

The rearrangement links TRBV5-1 to TRBJ2-5; 14 bases are shared with TRBD2. Germline loops: CDR1 SGHRS, CDR2 YFSETQ. The junction had 6 bases not matched to a gene; V was cut back by 4 bases and J by 7 bases. The CDR3 contains 15 residues. For the CDR3, the DNA is TGCGCCAGCAGCCCGACTAGCGGGGGGGCATTGACCCAGTACTTC. This encodes CASSPTSGGALTQYF. The complete variable domain, with remaining parts taken from reference TRBV5-1 and TRBJ2-5, reads KAGVTQTPRYLIKTRGQQVTLSCSPISGHRSVSWYQQTPGQGLQFLFEYFSETQRNKGNFPGRFSGRQFSNSRSEMNVSTLELGDSALYLCASSPTSGGALTQYFGPGTRLLVL.

This chain joins TRBV6-5 and TRBJ2-4; possibly TRBD2 for D (5 bases). This CDR3 has 15 residues. Germline CDR1 reads MNHEY; CDR2 reads SVGAGI. Trimming left V 10 bases short and J 0 bases short, with 16 bases between. CDR3 loop: CATERPGRAKNIQYF. DNA of the CDR3: TGTGCCACCGAGCGCCCGGGGAGAGCCAAAAACATTCAGTACTTC.

The V gene is TRBV7-2, the J gene TRBJ2-5; no firm D call. V was shortened by 1 base and J by 1 base, with 7 bases between the two germline ends. This CDR3 has 14 residues. CDR1 SGHTA and CDR2 FQGNSA come from the germline V gene. CDR3 amino acids: CASSLGLPQETQYF. In DNA, the CDR3 is TGTGCCAGCAGCTTAGGACTTCCCCAAGAGACCCAGTACTTC.

V is TRBV6-6 and J is TRBJ2-7; TRBD1 is a possible D gene (6 bases). V lost 6 bases, J lost 0 bases, and 12 bases lay in between. CDR3 length: 14 residues. Germline values: CDR1 MNHNY, CDR2 SVGAGI (reference sequence). The CDR3 region is CASRLRTVSYEQYF. In nucleotides, the CDR3 is TGTGCCAGCAGGCTGCGGACAGTCTCCTACGAGCAGTACTTC.

This chain uses TRBV5-4 with TRBJ1-2; a weak D match, TRBD1 (6 bases). The V and J ends lost 4 bases and 6 bases respectively, with 10 bases between them. Germline loops: CDR1 SGHNT, CDR2 YYREEE (reference sequence). This CDR3 has 12 amino acids. The CDR3 nucleotides read TGTGCCAGCAGCCCGCAGGGGAATGGCTACACCTTC. It encodes CASSPQGNGYTF.

The sample holds a few counts of this clone. J is TRBJ2-5 and V is TRBV6-1; maybe TRBD2 (7 bases). The CDR3 covers 18 residues. In germline, CDR1 is MNHNS, CDR2 SASEGT. Trimming took off 1 base at V and 5 bases at J, with 23 bases between the two ends. Here the CDR3 reads CASSEGETGPEGGETQYF. CDR3 DNA: TGTGCCAGCAGTGAAGGGGAAACGGGCCCGGAGGGGGGGGAGACCCAGTACTTC.

The chain joins TRBV6-1 to TRBJ2-2; D call uncertain. The germline V and J ends were trimmed by 2 bases and 6 bases, with 7 bases remaining between them. Germline V gene lookup returns CDR1 MNHNS and CDR2 SASEGT. CDR3 length equals 13 residues. The CDR3 sequence: CASSENIPGELFF. For the CDR3, the DNA is TGTGCCAGCAGTGAAAATATCCCCGGGGAGCTGTTTTTT.

The V call is TRBV9, the J call TRBJ1-6, with TRBD1 matching over 9 bases. Trimming took 3 bases from V and 6 from J; bases not matched to a gene: 10. This CDR3 has 17 amino acids. Per the germline V gene, CDR1 is SGDLS and CDR2 is YYNGEE. The CDR3: CASSGSTGTGFNSPLHF. Written as DNA, the CDR3 is TGTGCCAGCAGCGGCAGTACCGGGACAGGGTTTAATTCACCCCTCCACTTT.